This T cell receptor (beta chain) was captured in a study of T cells in tuberculosis. Produced via immunoSEQ multiplex PCR; TCRdb's table is partial and in-frame only. The sample holds about 49,000 clones, roughly 96% seen once. This clone was detected once. Indicated time point: new active TB diagnosis, blood taken before or within 7 days of starting treatment. Here the sequenced sample was PBMCs, taken at tuberculosis diagnosis. This clonotype was obtained from an adult with tuberculosis.

CDR3 DNA sequence: TGTGCCAGTAGTGGTCCGGGACAGGGGCGATGGAATGAGCAGTTCTTC. It codes for CASSGPGQGRWNEQFF. The genes are TRBV19 and TRBJ2-1; the match to TRBD1 covers 10 bases. V lost 5 bases, J lost 7 bases, and 11 bases stayed unmatched. The CDR3 runs to 16 residues. The V gene's germline CDR1 is LNHDA and CDR2 SQIVND (reference sequence).